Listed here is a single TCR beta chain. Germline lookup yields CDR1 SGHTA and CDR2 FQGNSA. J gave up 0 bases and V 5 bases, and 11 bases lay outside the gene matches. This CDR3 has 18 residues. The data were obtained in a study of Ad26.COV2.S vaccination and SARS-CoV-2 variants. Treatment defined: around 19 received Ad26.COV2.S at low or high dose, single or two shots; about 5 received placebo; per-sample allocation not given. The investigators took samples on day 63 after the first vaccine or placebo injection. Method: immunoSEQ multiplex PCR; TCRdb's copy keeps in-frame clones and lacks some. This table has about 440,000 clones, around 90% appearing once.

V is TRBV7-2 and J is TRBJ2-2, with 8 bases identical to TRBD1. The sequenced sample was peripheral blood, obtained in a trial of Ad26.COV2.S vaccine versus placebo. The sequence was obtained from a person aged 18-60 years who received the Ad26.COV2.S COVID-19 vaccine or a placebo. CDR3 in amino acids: CASSLTDRVFANTGELFF. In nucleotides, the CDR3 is TGTGCCAGCAGCCTTACGGACAGGGTTTTCGCGAACACCGGGGAGCTGTTTTTT.